The source of this T cell receptor beta chain is a study of blood T cell repertoires in COVID-19. Study background: Researchers got acute and convalescent COVID-19 samples from the United States, Italy and Spain. Sample material is recorded as cDNA or gDNA derived from T cells, B-cell-depleted T cells, or PBMCs.

V was pared by 4 bases and J by 2 bases, with 14 bases between. This CDR3 has 15 amino acids. Germline V gives CDR1 LGHNA, CDR2 YSLEER. As processed by the authors: Amplification of reference gene primers provided the estimated nucleated cell counts. Clones were read by immunoSEQ multiplex PCR, and TCRdb kept only the in-frame ones, dropping some. V and J calls and clone size are copied from that table; D and trimming were computed from the DNA. The sample consists of 200,000 to 300,000 clones, 86% of them appearing once. The rearrangement links TRBV4-3 to TRBJ2-5; weak D call: TRBD2 (6 bases). Sequenced input: peripheral blood. The TCR was taken from a man aged 55 to 70 with acute or convalescent COVID-19. The CDR3 reads CASSPSGTDQETQYF. The CDR3 DNA reads TGCGCCAGCAGCCCGTCCGGGACTGATCAAGAGACCCAGTACTTC.